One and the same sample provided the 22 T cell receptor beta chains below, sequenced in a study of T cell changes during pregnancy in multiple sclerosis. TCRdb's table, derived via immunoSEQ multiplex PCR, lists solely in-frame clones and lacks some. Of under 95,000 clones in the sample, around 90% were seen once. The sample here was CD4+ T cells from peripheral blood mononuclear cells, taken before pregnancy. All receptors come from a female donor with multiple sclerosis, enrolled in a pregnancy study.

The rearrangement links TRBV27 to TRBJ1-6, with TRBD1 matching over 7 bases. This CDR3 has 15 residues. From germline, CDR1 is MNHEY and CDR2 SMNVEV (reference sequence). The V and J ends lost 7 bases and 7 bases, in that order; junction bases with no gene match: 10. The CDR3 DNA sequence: TGTGCCAGCACAAAAGGGGACAGCGCGAATTCACCCCTCCACTTT. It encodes CASTKGDSANSPLHF.

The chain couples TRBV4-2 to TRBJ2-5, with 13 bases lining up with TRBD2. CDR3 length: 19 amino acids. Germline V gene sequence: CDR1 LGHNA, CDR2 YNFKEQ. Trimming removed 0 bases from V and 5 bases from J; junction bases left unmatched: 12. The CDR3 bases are TGTGCCAGCAGCCAAGATTGGAGACGGACTAGCGGGAGACTTGAGACCCAGTACTTC. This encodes CASSQDWRRTSGRLETQYF.

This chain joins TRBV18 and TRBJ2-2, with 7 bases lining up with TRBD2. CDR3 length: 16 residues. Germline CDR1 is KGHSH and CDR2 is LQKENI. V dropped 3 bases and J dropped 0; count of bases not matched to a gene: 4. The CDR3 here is CASSPQRGANTGELFF. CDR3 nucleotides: TGTGCCAGCTCACCTCAACGGGGGGCGAACACCGGGGAGCTGTTTTTT.

The CDR3 is CASSQVLVGETQYF. The CDR3 region has the DNA TGCGCCAGCAGCCAGGTTTTGGTCGGAGAGACCCAGTACTTC. The chain employs TRBV4-3 and TRBJ2-5; D remains unclear. Trimming stripped 3 bases from V and 4 bases from J, with 12 bases between. CDR3 length: 14 amino acids. Germline CDR1 is LGHNA and CDR2 is YSLEER.

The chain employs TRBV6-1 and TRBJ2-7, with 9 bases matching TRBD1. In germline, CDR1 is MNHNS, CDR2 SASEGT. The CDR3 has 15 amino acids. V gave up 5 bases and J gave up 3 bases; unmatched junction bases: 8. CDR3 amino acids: CASSSSGTGFYEQYF. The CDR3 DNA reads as TGTGCCAGCAGTTCTTCCGGGACAGGGTTCTACGAGCAGTACTTC.

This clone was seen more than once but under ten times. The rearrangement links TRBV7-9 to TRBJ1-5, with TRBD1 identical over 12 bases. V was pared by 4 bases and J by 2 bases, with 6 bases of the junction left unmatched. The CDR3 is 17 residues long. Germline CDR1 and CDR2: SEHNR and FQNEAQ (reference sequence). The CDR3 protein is CASSSWDRGPGNQPQHF. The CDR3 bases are TGTGCCAGCAGCTCATGGGACAGGGGGCCGGGCAATCAGCCCCAGCATTTT.

This CDR3 reads CASSYGGGGFLSYEQYF. In DNA form, the CDR3 reads TGTGCCAGCAGTTACGGAGGAGGGGGCTTCCTTTCCTACGAGCAGTACTTC. V is TRBV7-2 and J is TRBJ2-7, with D perhaps TRBD1 (7 bases). V lost 6 bases, J lost 1 base, and 22 bases lay in between. This CDR3 is built from 17 residues. Per germline, CDR1 SGHTA and CDR2 FQGNSA.

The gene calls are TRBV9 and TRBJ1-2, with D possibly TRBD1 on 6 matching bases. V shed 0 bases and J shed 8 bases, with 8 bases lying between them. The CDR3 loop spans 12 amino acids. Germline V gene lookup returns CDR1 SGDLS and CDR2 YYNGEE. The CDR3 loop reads CASSVATGGYTF. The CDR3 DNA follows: TGTGCCAGCAGCGTAGCTACAGGGGGCTACACCTTC.

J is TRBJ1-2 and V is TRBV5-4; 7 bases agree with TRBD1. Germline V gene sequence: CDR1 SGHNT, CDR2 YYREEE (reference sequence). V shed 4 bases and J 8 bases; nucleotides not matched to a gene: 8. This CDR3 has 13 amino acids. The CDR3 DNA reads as TGTGCCAGCAGCACAGGGACAGAGTCGGGCTACACCTTC. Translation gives CASSTGTESGYTF.

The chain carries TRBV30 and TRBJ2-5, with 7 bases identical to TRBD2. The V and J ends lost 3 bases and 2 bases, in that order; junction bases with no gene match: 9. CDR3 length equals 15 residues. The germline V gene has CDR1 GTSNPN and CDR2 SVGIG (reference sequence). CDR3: CAWSAGGGSQETQYF. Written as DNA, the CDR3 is TGTGCCTGGAGCGCTGGGGGGGGATCTCAAGAGACCCAGTACTTC.

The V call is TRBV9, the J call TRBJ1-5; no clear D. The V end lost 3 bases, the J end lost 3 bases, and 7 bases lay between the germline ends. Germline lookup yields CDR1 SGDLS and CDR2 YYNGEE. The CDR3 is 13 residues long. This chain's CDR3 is CASSARLNQPQHF. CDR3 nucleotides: TGTGCCAGCAGCGCCCGTCTCAATCAGCCCCAGCATTTT. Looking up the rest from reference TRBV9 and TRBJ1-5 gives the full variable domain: DSGVTQTPKHLITATGQRVTLRCSPRSGDLSVYWYQQSLDQGLQFLIQYYNGEERAKGNILERFSAQQFPDLHSELNLSSLELGDSALYFCASSARLNQPQHFGDGTRLSIL.

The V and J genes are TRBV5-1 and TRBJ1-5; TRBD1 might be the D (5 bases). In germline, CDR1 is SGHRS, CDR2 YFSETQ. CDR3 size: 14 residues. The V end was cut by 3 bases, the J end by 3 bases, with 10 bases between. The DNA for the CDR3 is TGCGCCAGCAGCTCGGGGGGGGTCAATCAGCCCCAGCATTTT. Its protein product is CASSSGGVNQPQHF.

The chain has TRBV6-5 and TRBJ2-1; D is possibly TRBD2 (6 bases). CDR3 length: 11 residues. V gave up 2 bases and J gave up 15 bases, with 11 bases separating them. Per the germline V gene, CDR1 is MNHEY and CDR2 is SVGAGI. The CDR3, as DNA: TGTGCCAGCAGTTACCGGGGGAAGCGGTTCTTC. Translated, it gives CASSYRGKRFF.

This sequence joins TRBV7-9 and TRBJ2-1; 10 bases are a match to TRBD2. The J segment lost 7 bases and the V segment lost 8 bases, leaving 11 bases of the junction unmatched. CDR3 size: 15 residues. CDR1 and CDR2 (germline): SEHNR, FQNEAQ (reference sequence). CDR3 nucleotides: TGTGCCAGCGATGCGGTAGCGGGAGGAGTAAATGAGCAGTTCTTC. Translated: CASDAVAGGVNEQFF.

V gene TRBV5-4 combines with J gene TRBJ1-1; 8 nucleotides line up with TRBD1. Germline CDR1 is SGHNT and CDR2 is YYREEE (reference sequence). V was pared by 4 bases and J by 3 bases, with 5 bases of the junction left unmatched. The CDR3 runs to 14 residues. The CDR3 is CASSKTGVDTEAFF. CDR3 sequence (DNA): TGTGCCAGCAGCAAGACAGGGGTGGACACTGAAGCTTTCTTT.

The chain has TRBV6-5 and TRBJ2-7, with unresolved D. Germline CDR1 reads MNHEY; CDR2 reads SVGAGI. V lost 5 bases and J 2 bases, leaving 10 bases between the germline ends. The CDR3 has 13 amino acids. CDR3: CASSHDKTYEQYF. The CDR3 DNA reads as TGTGCCAGCAGTCACGACAAAACCTACGAGCAGTACTTC.

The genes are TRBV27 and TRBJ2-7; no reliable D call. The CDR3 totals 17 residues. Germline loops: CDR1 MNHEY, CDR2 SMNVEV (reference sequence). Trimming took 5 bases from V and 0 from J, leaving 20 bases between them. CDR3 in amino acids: CASSPHPVADSSYEQYF. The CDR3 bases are TGTGCCAGCAGTCCCCACCCGGTAGCCGATAGCTCCTACGAGCAGTACTTC.

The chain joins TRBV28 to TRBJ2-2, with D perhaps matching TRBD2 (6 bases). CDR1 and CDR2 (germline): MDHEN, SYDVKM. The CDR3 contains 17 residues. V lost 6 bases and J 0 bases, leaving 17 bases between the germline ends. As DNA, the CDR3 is TGTGCCAGCAGCTCCAATACCGGGACTTCGAACACCGGGGAGCTGTTTTTT. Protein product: CASSSNTGTSNTGELFF.

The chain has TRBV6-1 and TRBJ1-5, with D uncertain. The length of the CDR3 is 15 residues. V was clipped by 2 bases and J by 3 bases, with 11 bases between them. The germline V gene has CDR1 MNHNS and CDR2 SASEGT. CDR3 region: CASSELIHSNQPQHF. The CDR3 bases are TGTGCCAGCAGTGAATTGATACATTCCAATCAGCCCCAGCATTTT.

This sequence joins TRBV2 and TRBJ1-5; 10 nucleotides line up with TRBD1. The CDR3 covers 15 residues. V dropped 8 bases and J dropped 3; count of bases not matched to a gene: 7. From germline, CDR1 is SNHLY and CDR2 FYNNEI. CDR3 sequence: CASGGGQGVNQPQHF. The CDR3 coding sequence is TGTGCCAGCGGCGGTGGACAGGGGGTCAATCAGCCCCAGCATTTT.

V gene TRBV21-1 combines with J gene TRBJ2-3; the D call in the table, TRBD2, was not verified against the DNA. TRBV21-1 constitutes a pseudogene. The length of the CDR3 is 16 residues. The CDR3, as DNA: TGTGCCAGCAGCAATCGGACTAGCGGCCCCACAGATACGCAGTATTTT. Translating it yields CASSNRTSGPTDTQYF.

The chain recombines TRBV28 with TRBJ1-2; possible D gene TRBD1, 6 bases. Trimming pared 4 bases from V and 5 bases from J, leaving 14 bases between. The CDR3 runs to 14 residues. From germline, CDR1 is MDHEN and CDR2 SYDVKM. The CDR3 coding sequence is TGTGCCAGCAGTTCACCGGGACATCCTTATGGCTACACCTTC. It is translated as CASSSPGHPYGYTF.